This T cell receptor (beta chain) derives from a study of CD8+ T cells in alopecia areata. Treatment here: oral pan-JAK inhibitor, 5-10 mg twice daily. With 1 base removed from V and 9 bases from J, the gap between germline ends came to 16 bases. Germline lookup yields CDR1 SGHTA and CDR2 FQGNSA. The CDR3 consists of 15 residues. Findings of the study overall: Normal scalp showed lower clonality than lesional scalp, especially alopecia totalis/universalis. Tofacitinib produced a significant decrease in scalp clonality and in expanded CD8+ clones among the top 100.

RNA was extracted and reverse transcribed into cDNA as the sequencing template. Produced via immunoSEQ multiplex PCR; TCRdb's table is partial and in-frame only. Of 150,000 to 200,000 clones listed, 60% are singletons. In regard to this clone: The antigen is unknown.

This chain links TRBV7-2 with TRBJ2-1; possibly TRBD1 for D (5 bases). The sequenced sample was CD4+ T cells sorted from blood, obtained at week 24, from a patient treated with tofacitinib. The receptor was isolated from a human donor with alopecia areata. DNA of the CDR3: TGTGCCAGCAGCTTAGAATTTAGGGGCCGCCCTGAGCAGTTCTTC. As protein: CASSLEFRGRPEQFF.